This T cell receptor (beta chain) is from a study of cytomegalovirus exposure and HLA in healthy donors. It was with 60 Vbeta and 13 Jbeta primers that the PCR ran. Sequencing used immunoSEQ multiplex PCR; TCRdb keeps in-frame clones, though not all of them. The top ten clones hold 4.8% of a sample with roughly 120,000 clones, 65% to 75% of them seen once. A note on this clone: Its antigen is currently unknown.

Whole-study results and caveats: Among TCR beta chains, those listed as cytomegalovirus-associated numbered under 200. Follow-up analysis later connected one missense variant in DCLRE1C with trimming of TCR beta V- and J-genes.

This receptor was identified in a man under 40 in good health and CMV-seropositive. The sequenced sample consisted of PBMCs.

The CDR3 DNA follows: TGTGCCAGCAGCACTTACGCAGGGGCCTACAATGAGCAGTTCTTC. As protein: CASSTYAGAYNEQFF. The chain links TRBV11-2 to TRBJ2-1; tentatively, D is TRBD1 (6 bases). Germline CDR1 SGHAT, CDR2 FQNNGV. The CDR3 consists of 15 residues. With 5 bases removed from V and 2 bases from J, the gap between germline ends came to 13 bases.